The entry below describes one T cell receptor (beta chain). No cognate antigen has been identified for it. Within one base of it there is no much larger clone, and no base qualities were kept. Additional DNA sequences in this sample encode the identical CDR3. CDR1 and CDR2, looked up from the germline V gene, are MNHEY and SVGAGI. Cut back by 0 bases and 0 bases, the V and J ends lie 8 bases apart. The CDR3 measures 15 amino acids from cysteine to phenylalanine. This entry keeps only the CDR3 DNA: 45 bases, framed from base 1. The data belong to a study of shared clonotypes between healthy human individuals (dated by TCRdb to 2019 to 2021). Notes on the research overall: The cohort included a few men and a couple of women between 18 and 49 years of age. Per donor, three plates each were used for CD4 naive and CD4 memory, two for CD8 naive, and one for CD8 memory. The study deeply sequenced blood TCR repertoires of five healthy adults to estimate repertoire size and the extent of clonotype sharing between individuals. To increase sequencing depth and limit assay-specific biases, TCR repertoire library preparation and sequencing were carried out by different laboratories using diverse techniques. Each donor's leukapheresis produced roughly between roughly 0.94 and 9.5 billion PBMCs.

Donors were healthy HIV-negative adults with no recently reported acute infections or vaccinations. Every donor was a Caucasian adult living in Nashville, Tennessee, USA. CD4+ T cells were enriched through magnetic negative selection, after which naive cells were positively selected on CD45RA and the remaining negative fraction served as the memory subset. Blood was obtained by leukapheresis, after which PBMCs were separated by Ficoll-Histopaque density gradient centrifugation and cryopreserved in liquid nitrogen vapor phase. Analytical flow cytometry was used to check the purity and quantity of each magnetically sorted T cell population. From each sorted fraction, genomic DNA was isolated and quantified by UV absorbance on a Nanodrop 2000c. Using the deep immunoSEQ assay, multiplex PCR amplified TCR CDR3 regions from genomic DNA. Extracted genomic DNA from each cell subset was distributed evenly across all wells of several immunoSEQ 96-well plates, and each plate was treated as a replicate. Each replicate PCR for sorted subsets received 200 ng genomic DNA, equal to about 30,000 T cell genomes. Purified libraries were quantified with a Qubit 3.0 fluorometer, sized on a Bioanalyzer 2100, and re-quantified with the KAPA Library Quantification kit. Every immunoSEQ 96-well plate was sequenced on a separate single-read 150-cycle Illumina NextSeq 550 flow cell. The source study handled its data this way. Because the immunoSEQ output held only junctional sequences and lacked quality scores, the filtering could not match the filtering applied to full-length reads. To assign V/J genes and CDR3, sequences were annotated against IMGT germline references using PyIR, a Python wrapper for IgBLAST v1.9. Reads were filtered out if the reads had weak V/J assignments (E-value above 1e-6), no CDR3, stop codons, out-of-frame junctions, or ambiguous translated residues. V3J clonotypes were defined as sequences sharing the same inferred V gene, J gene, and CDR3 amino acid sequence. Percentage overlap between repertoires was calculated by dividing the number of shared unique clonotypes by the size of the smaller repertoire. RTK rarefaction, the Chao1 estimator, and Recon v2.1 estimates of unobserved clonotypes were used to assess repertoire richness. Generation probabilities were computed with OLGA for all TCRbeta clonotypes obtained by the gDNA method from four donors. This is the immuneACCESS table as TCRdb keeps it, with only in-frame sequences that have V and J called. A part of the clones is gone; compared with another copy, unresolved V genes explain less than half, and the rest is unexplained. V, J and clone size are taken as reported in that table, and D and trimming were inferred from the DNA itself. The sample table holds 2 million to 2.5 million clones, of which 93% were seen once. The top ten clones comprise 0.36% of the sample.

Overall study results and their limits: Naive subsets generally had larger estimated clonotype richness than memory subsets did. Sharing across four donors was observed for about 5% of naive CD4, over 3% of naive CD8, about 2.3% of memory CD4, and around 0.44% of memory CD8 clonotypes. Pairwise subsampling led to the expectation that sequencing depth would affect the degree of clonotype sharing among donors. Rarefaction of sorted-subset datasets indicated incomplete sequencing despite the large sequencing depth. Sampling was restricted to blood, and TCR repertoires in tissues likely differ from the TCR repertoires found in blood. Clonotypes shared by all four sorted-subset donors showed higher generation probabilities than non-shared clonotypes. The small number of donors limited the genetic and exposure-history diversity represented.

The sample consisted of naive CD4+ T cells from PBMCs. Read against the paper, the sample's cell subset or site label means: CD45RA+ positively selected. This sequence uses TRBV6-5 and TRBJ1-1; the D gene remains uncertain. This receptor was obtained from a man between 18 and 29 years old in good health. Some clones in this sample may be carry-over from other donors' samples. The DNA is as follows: TGTGCCAGCAGTTACTCCCTCGGACTGAACACTGAAGCTTTCTTT. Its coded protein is CASSYSLGLNTEAFF.